This section outlines one TCR beta chain sequence together with its context. No antigen is known for it. No clone much larger than this one lies a single base away; base qualities are absent. The sample carries other DNA sequences with the same CDR3. The data belong to a study of shared clonotypes between healthy human individuals (TCRdb year 2020). Regarding the study in general: The cohort comprised a couple of women and a few men aged 18 to 49 years. Per donor, three plates each were used for CD4 naive and CD4 memory, two for CD8 naive, and one for CD8 memory. The study deeply sequenced blood TCR repertoires of five healthy adults to estimate repertoire size and the extent of clonotype sharing between individuals. Different laboratories and diverse techniques were used to prepare libraries and sequence TCR repertoires, to increase sequencing depth and limit assay-specific biases. Between about 0.8 and 9 billion PBMCs per donor were obtained by leukapheresis.

Germline trimming amounts to 9 bases on V and 4 bases on J, with 7 as the count of junction bases outside the gene matches. The CDR3 has 13 amino acids, counting the end cysteine and phenylalanine. The read is trimmed to its CDR3 DNA, 39 bases read in frame from base 1. Looking up the germline V gene yields CDR1 SNHLY and CDR2 FYNNEI. CD8 naive samples were CD45RO-negative cells positively selected for CCR7, giving a CD45RA+CCR7+ population that excluded TemRA cells. The donors were healthy, HIV-negative adults with no recently reported acute infections or vaccinations. Every donor was a Caucasian adult residing in Nashville, Tennessee, USA. Blood was collected by leukapheresis, and PBMCs were isolated by Ficoll-Histopaque density gradient centrifugation and then cryopreserved in liquid nitrogen vapor phase. Purity and quantity of every magnetically sorted T cell population were checked by analytical flow cytometry. From each sorted fraction, genomic DNA was isolated and quantified by UV absorbance on a Nanodrop 2000c.

Using the deep immunoSEQ assay, TCR CDR3 regions were amplified from genomic DNA by multiplex PCR. Extracted genomic DNA from each cell subset was spread evenly across all wells of several immunoSEQ 96-well plates, with each plate serving as a replicate. Each replicate PCR for sorted subsets received approximately 200 ng genomic DNA, equal to 30,000 or so T cell genomes. Purified libraries were quantified with a Qubit 3.0 fluorometer, sized on a Bioanalyzer 2100, and re-quantified with the KAPA Library Quantification kit. A separate single-read 150-cycle Illumina NextSeq 550 flow cell was used to sequence each immunoSEQ 96-well plate. Per the source publication's procedure: The immunoSEQ output contained only junctional sequences without quality scores, so filtering could not match that applied to full-length reads. Sequences were annotated with PyIR, a Python wrapper for IgBLAST v1.9, using IMGT germline references to assign V/J genes and CDR3. Reads were removed for weak V/J assignments (E-value above 1e-6), missing CDR3, stop codons, out-of-frame junctions, or ambiguous translated residues. V3J clonotypes were defined by identical inferred V gene, J gene, and CDR3 amino acid sequence. The percentage overlap between two repertoires was calculated by dividing the number of shared unique clonotypes by the size of the smaller repertoire. RTK rarefaction, the Chao1 estimator, and Recon v2.1 estimates of unobserved clonotypes were used to assess repertoire richness. OLGA was used to compute generation probabilities for all TCRbeta clonotypes that the gDNA method yielded from a few donors. TCRdb limited this immuneACCESS table to in-frame rearrangements with V and J called. A share of clones is missing; checked studies link under half to unresolved V genes, and the rest is unexplained. V and J calls and clone size are those listed in that table; D and trimming were worked out from the DNA. The sample yields millions of clones; about 95% were counted once. The top ten hold approximately 1.2% of the sample.

The investigation overall reported the following: Roughly 5.2% of naive CD4, approximately 3.7% of naive CD8, 2.3% of memory CD4, and 0.35% to 0.4% of memory CD8 clonotypes were shared across a few donors. Only blood was sampled, and tissue TCR repertoires likely differ from those in blood. Incomplete sequencing was indicated by rarefaction of sorted-subset datasets, despite the large sequencing depth. Based on pairwise subsampling, the degree of clonotype sharing among donors was expected to be affected by sequencing depth. The small number of donors limited the genetic and exposure-history diversity represented. Higher generation probabilities were observed for clonotypes shared by all four sorted-subset donors than for non-shared clonotypes. Larger estimated clonotype richness was generally found for naive subsets than for memory subsets.

This TCR derives from a young man in good health. Sequenced input: naive CD8+ T cells sorted from blood. What this sample's cell subset or site label stands for: CD45RA+CCR7+. The rearranged segments are TRBV2 and TRBJ2-7, with TRBD1 identical over 9 junction bases. The CDR3 sequence is CASRVGQGYEQYF. The bases are TGTGCCAGTAGGGTGGGACAGGGTTACGAGCAGTACTTC. Supplemented by the reference TRBV2 and TRBJ2-7 proteins around the CDR3, the complete variable domain is EPEVTQTPSHQVTQMGQEVILRCVPISNHLYFYWYRQILGQKVEFLVSFYNNEISEKSEIFDDQFSVERPDGSNFTLKIRSTKLEDSAMYFCASRVGQGYEQYFGPGTRLTVT.